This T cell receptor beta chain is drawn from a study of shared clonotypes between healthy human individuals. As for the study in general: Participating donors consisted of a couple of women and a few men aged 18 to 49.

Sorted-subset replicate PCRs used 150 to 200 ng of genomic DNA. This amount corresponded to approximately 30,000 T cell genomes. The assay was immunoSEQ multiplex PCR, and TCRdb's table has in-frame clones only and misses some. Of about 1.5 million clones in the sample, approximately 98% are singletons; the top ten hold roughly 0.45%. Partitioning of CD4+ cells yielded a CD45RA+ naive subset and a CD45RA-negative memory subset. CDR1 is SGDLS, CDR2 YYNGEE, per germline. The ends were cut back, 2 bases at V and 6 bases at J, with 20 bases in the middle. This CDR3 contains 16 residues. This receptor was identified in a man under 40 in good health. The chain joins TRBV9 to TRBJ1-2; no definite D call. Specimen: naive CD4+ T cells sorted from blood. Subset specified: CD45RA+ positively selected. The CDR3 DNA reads TGTGCCAGCAGCGTTAGGGCAGGCCAAGATGGGAATGGCTACACCTTC. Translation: CASSVRAGQDGNGYTF.